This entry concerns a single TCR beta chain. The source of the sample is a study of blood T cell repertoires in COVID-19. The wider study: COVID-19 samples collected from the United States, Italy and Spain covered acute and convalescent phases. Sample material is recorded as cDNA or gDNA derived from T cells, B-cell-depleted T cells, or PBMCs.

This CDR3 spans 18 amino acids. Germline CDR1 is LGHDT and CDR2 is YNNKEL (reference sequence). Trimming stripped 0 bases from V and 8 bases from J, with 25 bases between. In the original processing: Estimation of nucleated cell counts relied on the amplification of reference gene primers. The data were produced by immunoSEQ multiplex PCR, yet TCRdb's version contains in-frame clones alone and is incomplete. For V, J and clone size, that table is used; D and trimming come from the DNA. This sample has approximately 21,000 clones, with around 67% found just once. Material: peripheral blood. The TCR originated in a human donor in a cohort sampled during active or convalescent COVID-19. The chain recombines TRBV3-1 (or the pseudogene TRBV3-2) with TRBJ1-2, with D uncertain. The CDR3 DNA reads TGTGCCAGCAGCCAAGAAGAAGGCGGAGCCCGGATAAACCGGGGCTACACCTTC. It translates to CASSQEEGGARINRGYTF.